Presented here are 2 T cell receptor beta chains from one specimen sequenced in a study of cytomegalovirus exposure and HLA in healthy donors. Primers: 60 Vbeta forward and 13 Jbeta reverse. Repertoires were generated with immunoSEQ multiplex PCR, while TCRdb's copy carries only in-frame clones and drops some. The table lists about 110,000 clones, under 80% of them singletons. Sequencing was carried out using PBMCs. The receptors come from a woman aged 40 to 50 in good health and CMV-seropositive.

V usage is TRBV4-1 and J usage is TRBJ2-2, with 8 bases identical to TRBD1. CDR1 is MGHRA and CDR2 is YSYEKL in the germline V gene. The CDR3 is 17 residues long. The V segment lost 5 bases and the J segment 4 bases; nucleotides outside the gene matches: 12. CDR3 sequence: CASSFRRQGIFTGELFF. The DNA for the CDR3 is TGCGCCAGCAGCTTCCGCCGACAGGGGATTTTCACCGGGGAGCTGTTTTTT.

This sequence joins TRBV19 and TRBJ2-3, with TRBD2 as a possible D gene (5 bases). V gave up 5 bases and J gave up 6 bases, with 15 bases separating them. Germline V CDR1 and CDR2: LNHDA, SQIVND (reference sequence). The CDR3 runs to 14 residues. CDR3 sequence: CASSGRPGMDTQYF. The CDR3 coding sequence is TGTGCCAGTAGTGGGCGGCCGGGAATGGATACGCAGTATTTT.